Listed below are T cell receptor beta chains from one sample, sequenced in a study of blood T cell repertoires in COVID-19. Method: immunoSEQ multiplex PCR; TCRdb's copy keeps in-frame clones and lacks some. The sample records 150,000 or so clones, about 80% being singletons. The sample taken for sequencing was PBMCs or T cells enriched from blood (not recorded which). The receptors derive from a man aged 45 to 65 who had recovered from COVID-19. Each CDR3 is given with its conserved first and last residue. The D gene is left open where the match is weak. The listing skips clone size in some rows; elsewhere it reads once, few, many or a size class.

J	length	V	D	size	CDR3	DNA
TRBJ1-5	14	TRBV7-9	.	.	CASSSGGSNQPQHF	TGTGCCAGCAGCTCGGGAGGGAGCAATCAGCCCCAGCATTTT
TRBJ2-7	12	TRBV7-9	.	.	CASSLTVYEQYF	TGTGCCAGCAGCTTAACAGTCTACGAGCAGTACTTC
TRBJ1-1	12	TRBV11-2	TRBD1	.	CASSPGGTEAFF	TGTGCCAGCAGTCCAGGGGGCACTGAAGCTTTCTTT
TRBJ2-1	16	TRBV7-6	.	.	CASSPGGLVLYNEQFF	TGTGCCAGCAGCCCAGGGGGACTAGTTCTTTACAATGAGCAGTTCTTC
TRBJ1-3	14	TRBV7-9	TRBD1	.	CASTTGSSGNTIYF	TGTGCCAGCACGACAGGGAGCTCTGGAAACACCATATATTTT
TRBJ2-7	14	TRBV18	TRBD1	.	CASSPGQSSYEQYF	TGTGCCAGCTCACCGGGACAGAGTTCCTACGAGCAGTACTTC
TRBJ2-1	18	TRBV9	TRBD2	.	CASSTKGLAGGHANEQFF	TGTGCCAGCAGCACAAAGGGACTAGCGGGGGGGCATGCTAATGAGCAGTTCTTC
TRBJ2-1	16	TRBV9	TRBD1	.	CASSGIEDRGRNEQFF	TGTGCCAGCAGCGGAATCGAGGACAGGGGGAGGAATGAGCAGTTCTTC
TRBJ2-3	17	TRBV6-1	TRBD2	.	CASSEGTRGGSTDTQYF	TGTGCCAGCAGTGAAGGGACACGGGGGGGAAGCACAGATACGCAGTATTTT
TRBJ2-5	15	TRBV10-3	TRBD2	.	CATSGLAGDSETQYF	TGTGCCACCTCGGGGCTAGCGGGGGACTCGGAGACCCAGTACTTC
TRBJ1-5	15	TRBV19	.	.	CASSIVKSSNQPQHF	TGTGCCAGTAGTATAGTGAAGAGTAGCAATCAGCCCCAGCATTTT
TRBJ2-5	16	TRBV19	.	.	CASSFRGGWMQETQYF	TGTGCCAGTAGTTTCCGTGGGGGCTGGATGCAAGAGACCCAGTACTTC
TRBJ1-1	13	TRBV27	.	.	CASSLGQNTEAFF	TGTGCCAGCAGTTTAGGACAGAACACTGAAGCTTTCTTT
TRBJ1-1	12	TRBV11-3	.	once	CASSLGSAEAFF	TGTGCCAGCAGCTTAGGATCGGCTGAAGCTTTCTTT
TRBJ2-7	16	TRBV3-1/TRBV3-2	TRBD2	.	CASSQEGTSRSGEQYF	TGTGCCAGCAGCCAAGAGGGGACTAGTAGGTCTGGCGAGCAGTACTTC
TRBJ1-5	15	TRBV2	TRBD1	.	CASRATRGPNQPQHF	TGTGCCAGCAGAGCAACCAGGGGGCCGAATCAGCCCCAGCATTTT
TRBJ1-5	12	TRBV12-3/TRBV12-4	.	.	CASSYGNQPQHF	TGTGCCAGCAGCTATGGCAATCAGCCCCAGCATTTT
TRBJ1-2	14	TRBV6-5	.	.	CASCLVAGQYGYTF	TGTGCCAGTTGCCTTGTGGCGGGGCAGTATGGCTACACCTTC
TRBJ2-2	17	TRBV7-3	TRBD2	.	CASSLTGTSAGLGELFF	TGTGCCAGCAGCTTAACAGGGACTAGCGCGGGCCTCGGGGAGCTGTTTTTT
TRBJ2-7	14	TRBV6-2/TRBV6-3	TRBD1	once	CASSTRTGRNEQYF	TGTGCCAGCAGTACTCGGACAGGGAGGAACGAGCAGTACTTC
TRBJ1-2	13	TRBV5-1	.	.	CASSNQGNYGYTF	TGCGCCAGCAGCAATCAGGGCAACTATGGCTACACCTTC
TRBJ2-2	15	TRBV6-4	TRBD1	.	CASRIGTGGGGELFF	TGTGCCAGCAGGATCGGGACAGGGGGCGGCGGGGAGCTGTTTTTT
TRBJ2-7	14	TRBV19	TRBD2	.	CASSLAGSSYEQYF	TGTGCCAGTAGTCTAGCGGGGAGCTCCTACGAGCAGTACTTC
TRBJ2-7	14	TRBV11-2	TRBD1	few	CASSLTGGFYEQYF	TGTGCCAGCAGCTTGACAGGGGGTTTCTACGAGCAGTACTTC
TRBJ1-1	15	TRBV4-3	TRBD1	once	CASSQSDRENTEAFF	TGCGCCAGCAGCCAATCGGACAGGGAGAACACTGAAGCTTTCTTT
TRBJ1-2	15	TRBV19	.	few	CASSIEMGFNYGYTF	TGTGCCAGTAGTATAGAAATGGGCTTTAACTATGGCTACACCTTC
TRBJ2-7	13	TRBV7-2	TRBD1	.	CASSRDRGYEQYF	TGTGCCAGCAGCCGGGACAGGGGGTACGAGCAGTACTTC
TRBJ2-1	16	TRBV19	TRBD1	.	CASSIKQGAGYNEQFF	TGTGCCAGTAGTATCAAACAGGGGGCGGGCTACAATGAGCAGTTCTTC
TRBJ1-2	15	TRBV6-5	.	.	CASTGGPPLGYGYTF	TGTGCCAGCACCGGAGGTCCCCCACTGGGCTATGGCTACACCTTC
TRBJ2-7	16	TRBV19	TRBD1	once	CASSIPVGQGAYEQYF	TGTGCCAGTAGCATCCCCGTCGGGCAGGGGGCCTACGAGCAGTACTTC
TRBJ1-1	14	TRBV9	.	once	CASSAATGNTEAFF	TGTGCCAGCAGCGCGGCGACGGGGAACACTGAAGCTTTCTTT
TRBJ1-1	15	TRBV3-1/TRBV3-2	TRBD1	.	CASSRLGQVNTEAFF	TGTGCCAGCAGCCGTCTGGGACAGGTGAACACTGAAGCTTTCTTT
TRBJ1-3	15	TRBV29-1	TRBD1	.	CSVEGDSPLGNTIYF	TGCAGCGTTGAAGGGGACAGTCCTTTAGGTAACACCATATATTTT
TRBJ2-1	15	TRBV15	TRBD2	.	CATSREPSLADEQFF	TGTGCCACCAGCAGGGAGCCCTCACTAGCGGATGAGCAGTTCTTC
TRBJ1-2	13	TRBV5-4	.	.	CASRFPRDYGYTF	TGTGCCAGCAGATTCCCCCGGGATTATGGCTACACCTTC
TRBJ1-4	16	TRBV7-2	.	.	CASSWQDPSRGEKLFF	TGTGCCAGCAGCTGGCAAGATCCCTCGCGGGGTGAAAAACTGTTTTTT
TRBJ1-6	14	TRBV10-3	.	.	CAMGRGLYNSPLHF	TGTGCCATGGGGAGGGGTCTCTATAATTCACCCCTCCACTTT
TRBJ2-6	18	TRBV20-1	TRBD1	.	CSASVRTGGGYGANVLTF	TGCAGTGCTAGTGTGAGGACAGGGGGCGGATATGGGGCCAACGTCCTGACTTTC
TRBJ1-2	13	TRBV13	TRBD1	few	CASSRDRAYGYTF	TGTGCCAGCAGTCGGGACAGGGCCTATGGCTACACCTTC
TRBJ2-1	15	TRBV7-2	TRBD2	.	CASSQMTSGAGEQFF	TGTGCCAGCAGCCAGATGACTAGCGGGGCTGGGGAGCAGTTCTTC
TRBJ1-4	15	TRBV19	TRBD1	.	CASSPSTGGNEKLFF	TGTGCCAGTAGTCCGTCGACAGGGGGGAATGAAAAACTGTTTTTT
TRBJ1-1	16	TRBV27	TRBD1	.	CASSSGQGAGMTEAFF	TGTGCCAGCAGTTCGGGACAGGGGGCTGGAATGACTGAAGCTTTCTTT
TRBJ1-6	14	TRBV5-5	TRBD1	.	CASSRDRQNSPLHF	TGTGCCAGCAGCCGGGACAGACAGAATTCACCCCTCCACTTT
TRBJ2-3	16	TRBV6-1	TRBD1	.	CASSEGQGWVTDTQYF	TGTGCCAGCAGTGAAGGACAGGGGTGGGTCACAGATACGCAGTATTTT
TRBJ2-5	14	TRBV10-2	TRBD1	.	CASRTTGGVETQYF	TGCGCCAGCAGGACGACAGGGGGCGTGGAGACCCAGTACTTC
TRBJ2-2	17	TRBV5-1	TRBD2	.	CASSLSRGLDGTGELFF	TGCGCCAGCAGCTTGAGCAGGGGACTAGACGGAACCGGGGAGCTGTTTTTT
TRBJ1-3	17	TRBV18	TRBD1	.	CASSPSGTGGVRHTIYF	TGTGCCAGCTCACCTTCCGGAACAGGGGGCGTCCGACACACCATATATTTT
TRBJ2-7	13	TRBV7-2	.	few	CASSPNRDYEQYF	TGTGCCAGCAGCCCGAACCGGGACTACGAGCAGTACTTC
TRBJ1-5	13	TRBV3-1/TRBV3-2	.	once	CASSRTRDQPQHF	TGTGCCAGCAGCCGCACGAGGGATCAGCCCCAGCATTTT
TRBJ2-1	14	TRBV10-3	TRBD2	.	CAISERGGGDEQFF	TGTGCCATCAGTGAGCGGGGGGGCGGCGATGAGCAGTTCTTC
TRBJ1-2	12	TRBV5-4	.	.	CASSLELYGYTF	TGTGCCAGCAGCTTGGAACTCTATGGCTACACCTTC
TRBJ2-5	12	TRBV6-2/TRBV6-3	TRBD2	.	CASSGRVQTQYF	TGTGCCAGCAGCGGGAGGGTTCAGACCCAGTACTTC
TRBJ1-1	15	TRBV19	.	.	CASSSPGSASTEAFF	TGTGCCAGTAGTTCCCCAGGGTCTGCGTCCACTGAAGCTTTCTTT